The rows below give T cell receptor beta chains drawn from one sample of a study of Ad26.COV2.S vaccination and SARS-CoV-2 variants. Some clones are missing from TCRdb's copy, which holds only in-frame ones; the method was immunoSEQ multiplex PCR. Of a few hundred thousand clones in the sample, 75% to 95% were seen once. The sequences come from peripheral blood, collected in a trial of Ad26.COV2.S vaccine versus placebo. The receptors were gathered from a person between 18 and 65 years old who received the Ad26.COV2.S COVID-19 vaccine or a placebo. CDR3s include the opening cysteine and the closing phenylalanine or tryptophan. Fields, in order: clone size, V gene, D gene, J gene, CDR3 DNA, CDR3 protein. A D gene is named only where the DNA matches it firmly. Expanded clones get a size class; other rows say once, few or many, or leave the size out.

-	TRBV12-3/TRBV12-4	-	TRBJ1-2	TGTGCCAGCAGCCCCTGGGAGGGGTCTGGCTACACCTTC	CASSPWEGSGYTF
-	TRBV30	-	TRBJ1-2	TGTGCCTCCGGGACTTCAATCGACTATGGCTACACCTTC	CASGTSIDYGYTF
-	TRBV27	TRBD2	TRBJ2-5	TGTGCCAGCAGGACGCTAGCGGGAGGGCCAGTGGAGACCCAGTACTTC	CASRTLAGGPVETQYF
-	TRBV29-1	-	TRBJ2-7	TGCAGCGTAGGCGGATCCTACGAGCAGTACTTC	CSVGGSYEQYF
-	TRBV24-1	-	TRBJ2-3	TGTGCCACCAGTGATTTGCGAGGGACAGATACGCAGTATTTT	CATSDLRGTDTQYF
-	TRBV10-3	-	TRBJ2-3	TGTGCCATCAGTGAGGGGGCCAAAGATACGCAGTATTTT	CAISEGAKDTQYF
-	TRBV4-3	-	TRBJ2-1	TGCGCCAGCAGCTCTATGGGGGGGCGCTACAATGAGCAGTTCTTC	CASSSMGGRYNEQFF
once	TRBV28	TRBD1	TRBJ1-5	TGTGCCAGCTCACCAGGGGGCACCAATCAGCCCCAGCATTTT	CASSPGGTNQPQHF
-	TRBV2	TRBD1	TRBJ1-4	TGTGCCAGCAGTGAGGGACAGCTTAATGAAAAACTGTTTTTT	CASSEGQLNEKLFF
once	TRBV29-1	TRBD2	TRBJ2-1	TGCAGCGTCACGGGACTAGCGGGAGGATTTGAGCAGTTCTTC	CSVTGLAGGFEQFF
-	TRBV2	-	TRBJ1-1	TGTGCCAGCAGAACCCGGGCTAACCGGGCTGAAGCTTTCTTT	CASRTRANRAEAFF
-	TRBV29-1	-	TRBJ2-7	TGCAGCGTTGACGGGACACCCCACGAGCAGTACTTC	CSVDGTPHEQYF
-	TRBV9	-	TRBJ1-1	TGTGCCAGCAGCCAGGCCGGGACATACACTGAAGCTTTCTTT	CASSQAGTYTEAFF
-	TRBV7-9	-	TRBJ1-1	TGTGCCAGCACCCTATTAGGATGGGGGGAGGACACTGAAGCTTTCTTT	CASTLLGWGEDTEAFF
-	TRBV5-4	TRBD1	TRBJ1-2	TGTGCCAGCAGCAAAGCCGGGACAGGGGCTAACTATGGCTACACCTTC	CASSKAGTGANYGYTF
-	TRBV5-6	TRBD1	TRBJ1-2	TGTGCCAGCAGCTTGCCCGGGACAGGGGTCGGCTACACCTTC	CASSLPGTGVGYTF
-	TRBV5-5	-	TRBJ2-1	TGTGCCAGCAGCTTCTTATCGACCCCCGGGAATGAGCAGTTCTTC	CASSFLSTPGNEQFF
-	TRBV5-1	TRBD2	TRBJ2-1	TGCGCCAGCAGCTCCGGGACTAGCGGATTCCTCTCCTACAATGAGCAGTTCTTC	CASSSGTSGFLSYNEQFF
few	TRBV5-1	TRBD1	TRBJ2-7	TGCGCCAGCAGCCTTGACGCGACAGGGGGCTTCTACGAGCAGTACTTC	CASSLDATGGFYEQYF
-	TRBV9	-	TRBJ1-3	TGTGCCAGCAGCGTAGCTGGCAACTCTGGAAACACCATATATTTT	CASSVAGNSGNTIYF
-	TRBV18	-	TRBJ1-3	TGTGCCAGCACGGGGAACGGCGGAGGGGACTTCTCTGGAAACACCATATATTTT	CASTGNGGGDFSGNTIYF
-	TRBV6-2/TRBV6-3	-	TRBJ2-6	TGTGCCAGCAGTTCGGGGGGCCTATTCTCTGGGGCCAACGTCCTGACTTTC	CASSSGGLFSGANVLTF
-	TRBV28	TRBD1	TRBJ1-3	TGTGCCAGCACCCCTCAGGGGGCTGGAAACACCATATATTTT	CASTPQGAGNTIYF
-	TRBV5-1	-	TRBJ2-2	TGCGCCAGCGGGGCGGACCGGGAGCTGTTTTTT	CASGADRELFF
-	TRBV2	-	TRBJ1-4	TGTGCCAGCAGTCCCGGACAGACAACTAATGAAAAACTGTTTTTT	CASSPGQTTNEKLFF
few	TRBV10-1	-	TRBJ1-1	TGCGCCAGCAGTGTGCAGGAGCAGAACACTGAAGCTTTCTTT	CASSVQEQNTEAFF
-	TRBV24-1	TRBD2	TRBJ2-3	TGTGCCACCAGTGACCCAACTAGCGGAGGGAGCACAGATACGCAGTATTTT	CATSDPTSGGSTDTQYF
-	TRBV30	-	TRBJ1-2	TGTGCCTGCAAGGGGGGGGCCGCCACCAACTATGGCTACACCTTC	CACKGGAATNYGYTF
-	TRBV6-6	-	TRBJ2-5	TGTGCCAGCAGTCCTACGCCGAAACTAGCCCAGTTTCAAGAGACCCAGTACTTC	CASSPTPKLAQFQETQYF
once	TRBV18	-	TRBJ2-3	TGTGCCAGCTCACCACCTGGCGTCGGGGGCACAGATACGCAGTATTTT	CASSPPGVGGTDTQYF
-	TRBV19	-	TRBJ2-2	TGTGCCAGTAGTGTCCCGTGGGACGCCCAGGGCGCGAACACCGGGGAGCTGTTTTTT	CASSVPWDAQGANTGELFF
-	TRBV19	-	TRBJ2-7	TGTGCCAGTAGTATATGGGCCAACTCCTACGAGCAGTACTTC	CASSIWANSYEQYF
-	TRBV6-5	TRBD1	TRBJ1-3	TGTGCCAGCAGCCAATACAGGGGGCGAAACACCATATATTTT	CASSQYRGRNTIYF
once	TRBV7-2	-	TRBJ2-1	TGTGCCAGCAGCTTAACCCAGAGCTCCTACAATGAGCAGTTCTTC	CASSLTQSSYNEQFF
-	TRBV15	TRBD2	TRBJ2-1	TGTGCCACCAGCAGAGATTTGGCGGGTGTGAGCGGGGACAATGAGCAGTTCTTC	CATSRDLAGVSGDNEQFF
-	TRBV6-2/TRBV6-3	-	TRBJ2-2	TGTGCCAGCAGTTATTCGGCGGGAACGAACACCGGGGAGCTGTTTTTT	CASSYSAGTNTGELFF
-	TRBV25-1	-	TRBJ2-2	TGTGCCAGCAGAGCAGGCGGGGAGCTGTTTTTT	CASRAGGELFF
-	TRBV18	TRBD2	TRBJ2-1	TGTGCCAGCTCCCGACTAGCGGGAGCCCCCTACAATGAGCAGTTCTTC	CASSRLAGAPYNEQFF
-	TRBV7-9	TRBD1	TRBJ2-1	TGTGCCAGCAGCTTTCGGACAGGGTCATCCTACAATGAGCAGTTCTTC	CASSFRTGSSYNEQFF
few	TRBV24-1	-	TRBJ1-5	TGTGCCACAGTAAGGCGTAATTTGAAGCCCCAGCATTTT	CATVRRNLKPQHF
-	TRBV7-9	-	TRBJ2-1	TGTGCCAGCAGCTTAGCGGACTGGAGAAATGAGCAGTTCTTC	CASSLADWRNEQFF
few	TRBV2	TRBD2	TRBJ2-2	TGTGCCAGCAGTGAAGCGAGGACTAGCGGAGTGGTTCCGTTTTTT	CASSEARTSGVVPFF
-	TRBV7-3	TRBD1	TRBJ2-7	TGTGCCAGCAGCTTAGGGACAGGGAGCGCCTACGAGCAGTACTTC	CASSLGTGSAYEQYF
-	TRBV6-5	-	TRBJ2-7	TGTGCCAGCAGTTACTCAGGCGTCCCGGTGGTATACGAGCAGTACTTC	CASSYSGVPVVYEQYF
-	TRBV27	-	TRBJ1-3	TGTGCCAGCAGTTTATGGCCATTAGGGTACGGAAACACCATATATTTT	CASSLWPLGYGNTIYF
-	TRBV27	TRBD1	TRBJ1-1	TGTGCCAGCAGTCCACGCAGTACAGGGGTAGTTGCTGAAGCTTTCTTT	CASSPRSTGVVAEAFF
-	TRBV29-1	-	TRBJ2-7	TGCAGCGTGTCCGGAAGCTCCTACGAGCAGTACTTC	CSVSGSSYEQYF
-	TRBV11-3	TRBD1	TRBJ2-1	TGTGCCAGCAGCTTAGAGACCGGGACAGTCTACAATGAGCAGTTCTTC	CASSLETGTVYNEQFF
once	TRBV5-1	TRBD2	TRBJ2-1	TGCGCCAGCAGCTTGACCGGGACTAGCAGGAATGAGCAGTTCTTC	CASSLTGTSRNEQFF
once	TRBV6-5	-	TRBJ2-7	TGTGCCAGCAGCCGGACAGCCCTGGGGGAGCAGTACTTC	CASSRTALGEQYF
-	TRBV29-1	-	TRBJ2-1	TGCAGCGTTGAAGATCTCTACGAGAATAACTACAATGAGCAGTTCTTC	CSVEDLYENNYNEQFF